Included here is one T cell receptor beta chain sequence, with context. The CDR3 length is 13 residues. Germline V CDR1 and CDR2: SGDLS, YYNGEE. V was cut by 4 bases and J by 4 bases, with 10 bases left in between. Data came from immunoSEQ multiplex PCR; TCRdb stores just in-frame clones and leaves some out. This table holds about 67,000 clones, under 90% found once. These data are taken from a study of T cell responses to AZD1222 COVID-19 vaccine. The specimen was peripheral blood, collected on day 0 of AZD1222 vaccination. The rearrangement joins TRBV9 to TRBJ2-3, with D perhaps matching TRBD2 (6 bases). The sequence was collected from an adult in good health. The CDR3 region is CASSRGTADTQYF. Written as DNA, the CDR3 is TGTGCCAGCAGCCGGGGGACCGCAGATACGCAGTATTTT.